The present T cell receptor (beta chain) was sequenced within a study of blood T cell repertoires in COVID-19. V was pared by 0 bases and J by 8 bases, with 14 bases between. CDR1 and CDR2 (germline): SNHLY, FYNNEI. The CDR3 totals 15 residues. Per the authors' pipeline: Estimation of nucleated cell counts was performed using reference gene primer amplification. TCRdb's table, derived via immunoSEQ multiplex PCR, lists solely in-frame clones and lacks some. V and J calls and clone size are those listed in that table; D and trimming were worked out from the DNA. The sample includes about 100,000 clones, over 80% of them seen just once.

This sequence originates from a middle-aged man with acute or convalescent COVID-19. Sequenced material: peripheral blood. The J gene is TRBJ1-5, the V gene TRBV2; maybe TRBD1 (6 bases). CDR3 in DNA: TGTGCCAGCAGTGAAGCGCTCGGACAGAATAAGCCCCAGCATTTT. Residues: CASSEALGQNKPQHF.